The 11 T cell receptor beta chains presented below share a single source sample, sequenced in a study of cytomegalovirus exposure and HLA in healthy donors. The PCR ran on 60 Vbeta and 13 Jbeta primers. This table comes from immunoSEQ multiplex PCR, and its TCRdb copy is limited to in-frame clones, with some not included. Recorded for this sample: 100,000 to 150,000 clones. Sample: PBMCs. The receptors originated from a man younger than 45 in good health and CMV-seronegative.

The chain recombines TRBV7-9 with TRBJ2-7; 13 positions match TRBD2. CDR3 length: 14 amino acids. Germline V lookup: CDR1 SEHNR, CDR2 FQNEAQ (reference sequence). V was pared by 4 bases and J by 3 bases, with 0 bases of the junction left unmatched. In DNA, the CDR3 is TGTGCCAGCAGCTGGACTAGCGGGAGCTACGAGCAGTACTTC. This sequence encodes CASSWTSGSYEQYF.

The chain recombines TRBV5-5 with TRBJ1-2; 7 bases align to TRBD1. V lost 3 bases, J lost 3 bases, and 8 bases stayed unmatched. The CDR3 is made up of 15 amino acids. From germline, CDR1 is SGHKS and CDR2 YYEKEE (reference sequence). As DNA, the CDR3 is TGTGCCAGCAGCTACCTATTAGGGACAGACTATGGCTACACCTTC. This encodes CASSYLLGTDYGYTF.

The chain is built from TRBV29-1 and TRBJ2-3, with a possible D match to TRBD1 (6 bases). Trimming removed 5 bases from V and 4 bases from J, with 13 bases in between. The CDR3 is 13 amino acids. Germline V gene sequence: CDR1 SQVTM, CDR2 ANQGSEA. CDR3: CSVSQGIADTQYF. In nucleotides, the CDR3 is TGCAGCGTTAGCCAGGGGATCGCAGATACGCAGTATTTT.

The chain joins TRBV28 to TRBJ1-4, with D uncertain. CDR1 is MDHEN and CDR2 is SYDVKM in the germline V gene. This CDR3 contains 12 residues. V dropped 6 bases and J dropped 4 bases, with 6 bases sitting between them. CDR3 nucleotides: TGTGCCAGCAGCACTAATAATGAAAAACTGTTTTTT. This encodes CASSTNNEKLFF.

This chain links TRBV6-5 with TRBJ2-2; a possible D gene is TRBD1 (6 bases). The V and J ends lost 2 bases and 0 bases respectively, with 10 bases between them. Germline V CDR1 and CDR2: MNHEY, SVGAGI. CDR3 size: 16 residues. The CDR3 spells CASSYTRGTNTGELFF. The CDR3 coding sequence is TGTGCCAGCAGTTACACCAGGGGAACGAACACCGGGGAGCTGTTTTTT.

As DNA, the CDR3 is TGTGCCAGCACCAGCCCGGGACACAAGAACACTGAAGCTTTCTTT. Protein: CASTSPGHKNTEAFF. V usage is TRBV28 and J usage is TRBJ1-1; tentatively, D is TRBD1 (6 bases). V lost 7 bases, J lost 1 base, and 16 bases lay in between. The length of the CDR3 is 15 residues. The germline gives CDR1 MDHEN, CDR2 SYDVKM.

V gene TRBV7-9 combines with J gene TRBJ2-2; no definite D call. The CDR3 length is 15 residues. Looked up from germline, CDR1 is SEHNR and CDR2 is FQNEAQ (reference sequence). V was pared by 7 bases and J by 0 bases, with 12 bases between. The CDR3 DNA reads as TGTGCCAGCACCCTTAGTAGAGCGAACACCGGGGAGCTGTTTTTT. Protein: CASTLSRANTGELFF.

The CDR3 sequence: CAWSREADEKLFF. For the CDR3, the DNA is TGTGCCTGGAGTCGGGAGGCTGATGAAAAACTGTTTTTT. V is TRBV30 and J is TRBJ1-4; D not certain. CDR3 length: 13 residues. Germline lookup yields CDR1 GTSNPN and CDR2 SVGIG (reference sequence). V dropped 2 bases and J dropped 6 bases, with 10 bases sitting between them.

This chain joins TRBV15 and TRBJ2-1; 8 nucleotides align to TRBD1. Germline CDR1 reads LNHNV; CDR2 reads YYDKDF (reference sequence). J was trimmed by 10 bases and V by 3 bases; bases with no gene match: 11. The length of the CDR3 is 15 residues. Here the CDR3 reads CATSRPGQVSREQFF. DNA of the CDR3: TGTGCCACCAGCAGGCCGGGACAGGTTAGTAGGGAGCAGTTCTTC.

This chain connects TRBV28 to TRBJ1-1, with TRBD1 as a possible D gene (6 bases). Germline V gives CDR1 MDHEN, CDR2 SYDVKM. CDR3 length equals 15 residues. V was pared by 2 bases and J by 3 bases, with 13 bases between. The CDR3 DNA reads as TGTGCCAGCAGTTTAGGGTCAGGGGACCACACTGAAGCTTTCTTT. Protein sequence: CASSLGSGDHTEAFF.

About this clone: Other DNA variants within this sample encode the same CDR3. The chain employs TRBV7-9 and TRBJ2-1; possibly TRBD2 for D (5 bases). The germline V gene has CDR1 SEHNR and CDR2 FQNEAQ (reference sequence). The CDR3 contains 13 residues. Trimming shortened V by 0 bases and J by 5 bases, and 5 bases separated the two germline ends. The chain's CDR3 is CASSLAGDNEQFF. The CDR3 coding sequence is TGTGCCAGCAGCTTAGCGGGAGACAATGAGCAGTTCTTC.